This is a list of T cell receptor beta chains from one sample in a study of T cells after yellow fever vaccination. TCRdb processed the 5' RACE reads anew with MiXCR; each CDR3 protein has one entry. The table has hundreds of thousands of distinct CDR3 sequences, approximately 8% seen once. Source: CD4+ T cells sorted from PBMCs, taken 5 days after the yellow fever booster vaccination. The receptors derive from a man in his late teens or twenties who received the YFV17D yellow fever vaccine. CDR3s include the opening cysteine and the closing phenylalanine or tryptophan. The D gene is left open where the match is weak. Clone size, where shown, is once, few, many, or a class for clones that have expanded.

j_call | clone_size | d_call | v_call | cdr3_nt | cdr3_aa
TRBJ2-1 | . | . | TRBV11-2 | TGTGCCAGCAGCTTGGTCCGGGTCCAAGAGGACAATGAGCAGTTCTTC | CASSLVRVQEDNEQFF
TRBJ2-3 | . | . | TRBV12-3/TRBV12-4 | TGTGCCAGCAGTTTCCGCTGGGCAGCTTCAGATACGCAGTATTTT | CASSFRWAASDTQYF
TRBJ2-1 | . | . | TRBV9 | TGTGCCAGCAGCGTAGAGGCAGGCTCCTACAATGAGCAGTTCTTC | CASSVEAGSYNEQFF
TRBJ2-5 | few | . | TRBV5-1 | TGCGCCAGCAGCTTCGCTACGAGGGGGGGTGACCAGTACTTC | CASSFATRGGDQYF
TRBJ2-1 | many | . | TRBV29-1 | TGCAGCGTTTTACAGCACTACAATGAGCAGTTCTTC | CSVLQHYNEQFF
TRBJ2-1 | few | . | TRBV5-1 | TGCGCCAGCAGCTTGGAGGCGGGGTCGCAGTTCTTC | CASSLEAGSQFF
TRBJ2-3 | many | TRBD2 | TRBV30 | TGTGCCTGGACCTGGGGGGGGACTAGCGAAATCTCGGATACGCAGTATTTT | CAWTWGGTSEISDTQYF
TRBJ2-5 | . | . | TRBV11-3 | TGTGCCAGCAGTCCCGAGACGCGGGGGACCCAGTACTTC | CASSPETRGTQYF
TRBJ2-7 | . | TRBD1 | TRBV18 | TGTGCCAGCTCACCTGGGCAGGGGACAGGCCCACGCGAGCAGTACTTC | CASSPGQGTGPREQYF
TRBJ1-5 | few | . | TRBV12-3/TRBV12-4 | TGTGCCAGCTCCCTGTCCGCCACGGGTTCGGGGGGGATCAATCAGCCCCAGCATTTT | CASSLSATGSGGINQPQHF
TRBJ2-7 | few | . | TRBV7-3 | TGTGCCAGCAGCCCCGGGACCGGTCGATACGAGCAGTACTTC | CASSPGTGRYEQYF
TRBJ1-2 | few | TRBD1 | TRBV5-1 | TGCGCCAGCAGCTGGATCTCCGGACAGGATGGCTACACCTTC | CASSWISGQDGYTF
TRBJ1-4 | . | . | TRBV2 | TGTGCCAGCAGTGAAGGGGGGGCAGGGGAAAAACTGTTTTTT | CASSEGGAGEKLFF
TRBJ1-1 | many | . | TRBV7-2 | TGTGCCAGCACCCTAGGCAGGGCGAACACTGAAGCTTTCTTT | CASTLGRANTEAFF
TRBJ2-7 | . | TRBD2 | TRBV7-2 | TGTGCCAGCAGCCGCTATTCGGGGGGCTCCTACGAGCAGTACTTC | CASSRYSGGSYEQYF
TRBJ2-5 | few | . | TRBV2 | TGTGCCAGCAGTGCTATGGGAAGCAGGGAAGGGGTCGAGACCCAGTACTTC | CASSAMGSREGVETQYF
TRBJ1-2 | few | . | TRBV5-1 | TGCGCCAGCAGCCCGGCCCAGGGAGGCTATGGCTACACCTTC | CASSPAQGGYGYTF
TRBJ2-6 | few | . | TRBV12-3/TRBV12-4 | TGTGCCAGCAGACAGACGTCCGGGCATGGGGCCAACGTCCTGACTTTC | CASRQTSGHGANVLTF
TRBJ2-3 | few | TRBD1 | TRBV19 | TGTGCCAGTAGTATCCCCGGGACAGGGTCCACAGATACGCAGTATTTT | CASSIPGTGSTDTQYF
TRBJ1-4 | . | . | TRBV6-1 | TGTGCCAGCAGTGAATCGGATGTGCCAATGGAAAAACTGTTTTTT | CASSESDVPMEKLFF
TRBJ2-3 | . | TRBD2 | TRBV12-3/TRBV12-4 | TGTGCTACGGGCGGGGGGGCCCCAGTTACGCAGTATTTT | CATGGGAPVTQYF
TRBJ1-5 | . | . | TRBV30 | TGTGCCTGGAGTAACGGGGGTTTTGATCAGCCCCAGCATTTT | CAWSNGGFDQPQHF
TRBJ2-1 | . | TRBD2 | TRBV4-1 | TGCGCCAGCAGCCAACCCCAGGGTAGCGGGGGGAACAATGAGCAGTTCTTC | CASSQPQGSGGNNEQFF
TRBJ2-5 | few | TRBD1 | TRBV12-3/TRBV12-4 | TGTGCCAGCACCACAACGCTCAGGGGGTGGGAGACCCAGTACTTC | CASTTTLRGWETQYF
TRBJ1-2 | . | TRBD1 | TRBV29-1 | TGCAGCGTTGAAGGGGACAGCTATGGCTACACCTTC | CSVEGDSYGYTF
TRBJ2-7 | many | TRBD1 | TRBV29-1 | TGCAGCGTCGGGACAGGTACAACCCACGAGCAGTACTTC | CSVGTGTTHEQYF
TRBJ2-5 | . | . | TRBV12-3/TRBV12-4 | TGTGCCAGCACCCCCCGGCAGCAAGAGACCCAGTACTTC | CASTPRQQETQYF
TRBJ1-4 | few | . | TRBV6-2/TRBV6-3 | TGTGCCAGCAGTTACCCCGACCTCTGGATCCCAGTGTTGTTTTTT | CASSYPDLWIPVLFF
TRBJ2-4 | once | . | TRBV5-1 | TGCGCCAGCAGCTTGGGGGGAGCCAAAAACATTCACTACTTC | CASSLGGAKNIHYF
TRBJ2-3 | many | . | TRBV4-3 | TGCGCCAGCAAACTGACGGGGGCCACAGATACGCAGTATTTT | CASKLTGATDTQYF
TRBJ2-3 | once | TRBD2 | TRBV18 | TGTGCCAGCTCACCAAATACCGGACTAGCGGGGGGGCACACAGATACGCAGTATTTT | CASSPNTGLAGGHTDTQYF
TRBJ1-6 | few | . | TRBV7-8 | TGTGCCAGCAGCTCGGCTTCCTCCTATAATTCACCCCTCCACTTT | CASSSASSYNSPLHF
TRBJ2-5 | . | TRBD1 | TRBV7-9 | TGTGCCAGCAGCTTAGCGACAGGGGCGGAGACCCAGTACTTC | CASSLATGAETQYF
TRBJ2-1 | . | TRBD2 | TRBV3-1 | TGTGCCAGCAGCCCAGAATCCCCGGGACTAGCGGCCTACAATGAGCAGTTCTTC | CASSPESPGLAAYNEQFF
TRBJ1-5 | . | . | TRBV7-2 | TGTGCCAGCAGCTTAGAGACAGTGAGGAGTGGTCAGCCCCAGCATTTT | CASSLETVRSGQPQHF
TRBJ1-2 | . | . | TRBV6-2/TRBV6-3 | TGTGCCGCTCGGGACACGTCTAACTATGGCTACACCTTC | CAARDTSNYGYTF
TRBJ2-1 | few | TRBD1 | TRBV7-9 | TGTGCCAGCAGCTCGGGACAGGGCGGGCGCTACAATGAGCAGTTCTTC | CASSSGQGGRYNEQFF
TRBJ1-4 | few | . | TRBV9 | TGTGCCAGCAGCGTATTCCCAGATAATGAAAAACTGTTTTTT | CASSVFPDNEKLFF
TRBJ2-5 | few | . | TRBV9 | TGTGCCAGCAGCGTCGGCGTTAACCAAGAGACCCAGTACTTC | CASSVGVNQETQYF
TRBJ1-5 | . | . | TRBV20-1 | TGCAGTGCCACCGACAGAAGCAATCAGCCCCAGCATTTT | CSATDRSNQPQHF
TRBJ2-3 | . | . | TRBV27 | TGTGCCAGCAGCCGATTGGGACTCCCCCTGGGTGATACGCAGTATTTT | CASSRLGLPLGDTQYF
TRBJ1-1 | few | . | TRBV6-2/TRBV6-3 | TGTGCCCGCCTTACGGGCAACACTGAAGCTTTCTTT | CARLTGNTEAFF
TRBJ1-4 | . | . | TRBV5-1 | TGCGCCAGCACCAAAAGGGGTACAGACAGTGCTAAAAACTGGCCAACTAATGAAAAACTGTTTTTT | CASTKRGTDSAKNWPTNEKLFF